The 27 T cell receptor beta chains below come from one sample, sequenced in a study of T cell responses to AZD1222 COVID-19 vaccine. This table comes from immunoSEQ multiplex PCR, and its TCRdb copy is limited to in-frame clones, with some not included. The table includes about 99,000 clones, 70% to 90% detected once. The sample in question was peripheral blood, obtained on day 0 of AZD1222 vaccination. Receptor source: an adult in good health.

The rearrangement uses TRBV7-2 and TRBJ2-2; D unresolved. The CDR3 loop spans 15 amino acids. The germline CDR1 and CDR2 sequences are SGHTA and FQGNSA. Between the trimmed V and J ends, which lost 0 bases and 4 bases, there was a span of 9 bases. Here the CDR3 DNA reads TGTGCCAGCAGCTTAGCGGGGTTCGGCACCGGGGAGCTGTTTTTT. Protein product: CASSLAGFGTGELFF.

The V gene is TRBV5-4, the J gene TRBJ1-5; TRBD1 aligns across 8 bases. Unmatched junction bases numbered 2, after V lost 1 base and J lost 8 bases. The germline V gene has CDR1 SGHNT and CDR2 YYREEE (reference sequence). The CDR3 has 13 residues. The CDR3 region is CASSLTGGEPQHF. For the CDR3, the DNA is TGTGCCAGCAGCTTGACAGGGGGAGAGCCCCAGCATTTT.

The chain employs TRBV27 and TRBJ1-2; D is ambiguous. The germline CDR1 and CDR2 sequences are MNHEY and SMNVEV (reference sequence). The V gene lost 3 bases and the J gene lost 4 bases, with 21 bases spanning the gap. The CDR3 is made up of 17 amino acids. The CDR3 sequence: CASSFRQELDRVYGYTF. For the CDR3, the DNA is TGTGCCAGCAGTTTCCGCCAGGAACTAGACCGGGTCTATGGCTACACCTTC.

The chain uses TRBV30 and TRBJ2-4; 7 bases fit TRBD1. The CDR3 spans 15 residues. Germline V gene sequence: CDR1 GTSNPN, CDR2 SVGIG (reference sequence). The V gene end was trimmed by 8 bases and the J gene end by 0 bases; junction bases not matched to a gene: 10. CDR3 nucleotide sequence: TGTGCCGCAGAGACAGGGCTCCTAGCCAAAAACATTCAGTACTTC. Amino acids: CAAETGLLAKNIQYF.

The chain employs TRBV2 and TRBJ1-2, with 7 bases that match TRBD1. After removal of 6 bases from V and 4 bases from J, the junction contained 5 bases not matched to a gene. The V gene's germline CDR1 is SNHLY and CDR2 FYNNEI. The CDR3 loop spans 13 amino acids. The CDR3 DNA reads as TGTGCCAGCAGCGGACAGGCCGCCTATGGCTACACCTTC. This sequence encodes CASSGQAAYGYTF.

The genes are TRBV5-6 and TRBJ1-4; TRBD1 might be the D (5 bases). The CDR3 runs 17 residues. Trimming took off 2 bases at V and 5 bases at J, with 19 bases between the two ends. In germline, CDR1 is SGHDT, CDR2 YYEEEE. Here the CDR3 DNA reads TGTGCCAGCAGCTTAAGGAGTGAGGGGCCGTGGAATGAAAAACTGTTTTTT. This sequence encodes CASSLRSEGPWNEKLFF.

The genes are TRBV7-9 and TRBJ1-1; 7 bases map to TRBD1. The CDR3 is made up of 13 amino acids. Germline CDR1 SEHNR, CDR2 FQNEAQ (reference sequence). With V trimmed by 2 bases and J by 5 bases, 2 bases remained unmatched. The CDR3 here is CASSLTGETEAFF. CDR3 coding DNA: TGTGCCAGCAGCTTAACAGGGGAGACTGAAGCTTTCTTT.

This clone has more than one count but fewer than ten. The chain carries TRBV4-1 and TRBJ2-7; 9 bases fit TRBD2. This CDR3 has 15 amino acids. With 0 bases clipped from V and 6 bases from J, the junction kept 6 bases outside the gene matches. Looked up from germline, CDR1 is MGHRA and CDR2 is YSYEKL. CDR3 bases: TGCGCCAGCAGCCAAGACACCCTAGCGGGATCCGAGCAGTACGTC. Translated: CASSQDTLAGSEQYV.

V gene TRBV6-2 or TRBV6-3 combines with J gene TRBJ2-7, with 9 bases fitting TRBD2. Germline CDR1 and CDR2: MNHEY and SVGEGT. This CDR3 has 15 residues. Trimming removed 4 bases from V and 3 bases from J; junction bases left unmatched: 7. The CDR3 DNA reads TGTGCCAGCAGTTTGACCGCGGGGGGGTTCTACGAGCAGTACTTC. It yields the protein CASSLTAGGFYEQYF.

The chain is built from TRBV13 and TRBJ1-5; tentative D call: TRBD1 (5 bases). CDR3 length: 19 residues. V lost 5 bases to trimming and J lost 6 bases, with 29 bases between them. Per the germline V gene, CDR1 is PRHDT and CDR2 is FYEKMQ (reference sequence). CDR3 loop: CASSLPAPTIGAQSQPQHF. CDR3 sequence (DNA): TGTGCCAGCAGCCTCCCAGCGCCCACAATCGGGGCGCAGAGTCAGCCCCAGCATTTT.

The rearrangement joins TRBV6-5 to TRBJ1-5, with TRBD1 identical over 7 bases. CDR1 and CDR2 from the germline V gene are MNHEY and SVGAGI. The length of the CDR3 is 15 residues. The J segment lost 3 bases and the V segment lost 5 bases, leaving 7 bases of the junction unmatched. As DNA, the CDR3 is TGTGCCAGCAGTCCTGCGGACAGGATCAATCAGCCCCAGCATTTT. Translating it yields CASSPADRINQPQHF.

J is TRBJ1-1 and V is TRBV18; TRBD1 matches 7 bases. The CDR3 covers 14 residues. Looked up from germline, CDR1 is KGHSH and CDR2 is LQKENI. The V and J ends lost 6 bases and 2 bases, in that order; junction bases with no gene match: 6. CDR3 coding DNA: TGTGCCAGCTCTGCGGGACAGATCAACACTGAAGCTTTCTTT. It is translated as CASSAGQINTEAFF.

Of note for this clone: One junction end disagrees with the germline gene, perhaps due to a read error. The chain is built from TRBV5-1 and TRBJ2-2; the D is unclear. This CDR3 is 14 amino acids long. Germline-derived CDR1 and CDR2 are SGHRS and YFSETQ. CDR3 in DNA: TGTGCCAGCAGGTGGTCTCCGAACACCGGGGAGCTGTTTTTT. Translating gives CASRWSPNTGELFF.

This clone showed up just a few times. The rearrangement joins TRBV6-2 or TRBV6-3 to TRBJ2-1; D possibly corresponds to TRBD2 (5 bases). The germline V gene encodes CDR1 MNHEY and CDR2 SVGEGT. V was shortened by 4 bases and J by 6 bases, with 13 bases between the two germline ends. There are 14 residues in the CDR3. The CDR3 region has the DNA TGTGCCAGCAGTTTCGAAACTAGTCGCAATGAGCAGTTCTTC. Its translation: CASSFETSRNEQFF.

The chain is built from TRBV24-1 and TRBJ1-2; a possible D gene is TRBD1 (5 bases). There are 14 residues in the CDR3. Trimming pared 7 bases from V and 3 bases from J, leaving 14 bases between. Germline-derived CDR1 and CDR2 are KGHDR and SFDVKD. CDR3 amino acids: CATRGEGLHYGYTF. In nucleotides, the CDR3 is TGTGCCACCAGGGGGGAGGGGCTGCACTATGGCTACACCTTC.

The V call is TRBV5-4, the J call TRBJ2-7, with TRBD2 matching over 13 bases. CDR3 length: 17 amino acids. Germline V lookup: CDR1 SGHNT, CDR2 YYREEE (reference sequence). Germline trimming cut 0 bases from V and 5 bases from J; bases unmatched to any gene: 8. CDR3 in DNA: TGTGCCAGCAGCTTGGGACTAGCGGGGGGCTACTCTGACGAGCAGTACTTC. It is translated as CASSLGLAGGYSDEQYF.

This chain uses TRBV9 with TRBJ2-3, with 9 bases that match TRBD1. Germline assignment: CDR1 SGDLS and CDR2 YYNGEE. The CDR3 is 16 amino acids. V lost 6 bases to trimming and J lost 3 bases; unmatched junction nucleotides: 11. The chain's CDR3 is CASNGDRGRGTDTQYF. The CDR3 DNA reads TGTGCCAGCAACGGCGACAGGGGGAGGGGAACAGATACGCAGTATTTT.

The V call is TRBV27, the J call TRBJ1-1; D is ambiguous. Looked up from germline, CDR1 is MNHEY and CDR2 is SMNVEV (reference sequence). Trimming shortened V by 7 bases and J by 4 bases, and 7 bases separated the two germline ends. This CDR3 has 11 amino acids. The chain's CDR3 is CASTGGTEAFF. CDR3 coding DNA: TGTGCCAGCACCGGCGGCACTGAAGCTTTCTTT.

The chain joins TRBV7-9 to TRBJ1-5; no firm D call. The length of the CDR3 is 12 residues. V lost 4 bases to trimming and J lost 5 bases, with 6 bases between them. Germline values: CDR1 SEHNR, CDR2 FQNEAQ (reference sequence). CDR3 loop: CASSSDDQPQHF. CDR3 DNA: TGTGCCAGCAGCTCGGATGATCAGCCCCAGCATTTT.

The chain has TRBV10-3 and TRBJ1-4; D call uncertain. The CDR3 length is 13 residues. CDR1 and CDR2 (germline): ENHRY, SYGVKD. Trimming took 6 bases from V and 4 from J, leaving 9 bases between them. The CDR3 region is CAIRDTYNEKLFF. Written as DNA, the CDR3 is TGTGCCATCAGAGACACGTATAATGAAAAACTGTTTTTT.

The genes are TRBV9 and TRBJ1-4; D is unresolved. This CDR3 contains 15 residues. V lost 3 bases and J 8 bases, leaving 17 bases between the germline ends. The germline V gene encodes CDR1 SGDLS and CDR2 YYNGEE. CDR3: CASSAPHPGGEKLFF. For the CDR3, the DNA is TGTGCCAGCAGCGCACCGCACCCGGGAGGCGAAAAACTGTTTTTT.

The rearrangement joins TRBV2 to TRBJ1-2, with D tentatively TRBD1 (5 bases). From germline, CDR1 is SNHLY and CDR2 FYNNEI. The CDR3 extends over 13 amino acids. Trimming shortened V by 7 bases and J by 1 base, and 10 bases separated the two germline ends. For the CDR3, the DNA is TGTGCCAGCATGGCAGGGAATAACTATGGCTACACCTTC. Translation: CASMAGNNYGYTF. Looking up the rest from reference TRBV2 and TRBJ1-2 gives the full variable domain: EPEVTQTPSHQVTQMGQEVILRCVPISNHLYFYWYRQILGQKVEFLVSFYNNEISEKSEIFDDQFSVERPDGSNFTLKIRSTKLEDSAMYFCASMAGNNYGYTFGSGTRLTVV.

This rearrangement joins TRBV6-5 to TRBJ1-5; D is unclear. The CDR3 has 14 residues. V dropped 4 bases and J dropped 6 bases, with 13 bases sitting between them. Germline-derived CDR1 and CDR2 are MNHEY and SVGAGI. The chain's CDR3 is CASSSPFSGQPQHF. CDR3 DNA: TGTGCCAGCAGTTCCCCCTTCAGTGGTCAGCCCCAGCATTTT.

The V call is TRBV28, the J call TRBJ1-1; weak D call: TRBD1 (6 bases). From germline, CDR1 is MDHEN and CDR2 SYDVKM. This CDR3 is built from 15 residues. Trimming left V 6 bases short and J 0 bases short, with 14 bases between. The CDR3 reads CASRPPQGMNTEAFF. The DNA for the CDR3 is TGTGCCAGCAGACCCCCACAGGGCATGAACACTGAAGCTTTCTTT.

A few counts support this clone. CDR3 amino acids: CASSYTSWSENGYTF. For the CDR3, the DNA is TGTGCCAGCAGCTATACCTCTTGGTCAGAGAATGGCTACACCTTC. J is TRBJ1-2 and V is TRBV7-2; D is ambiguous. This CDR3 spans 15 amino acids. Germline V gene data show CDR1 as SGHTA and CDR2 as FQGNSA. Deletions cut 4 bases from V and 6 bases from J, with 18 bases between. Based on the CDR3 plus reference TRBV7-2 and TRBJ1-2, the full variable domain is GAGVSQSPSNKVTEKGKDVELRCDPISGHTALYWYRQSLGQGLEFLIYFQGNSAPDKSGLPSDRFSAERTGGSVSTLTIQRTQQEDSAVYLCASSYTSWSENGYTFGSGTRLTVV.

This chain uses TRBV3-1 (or the pseudogene TRBV3-2) with TRBJ1-2; no reliable D call. The CDR3 is made up of 12 amino acids. CDR1 and CDR2 (germline): LGHDT, YNNKEL (reference sequence). The ends were cut back, 0 bases at V and 8 bases at J, with 7 bases in the middle. The CDR3 protein is CASSQERRGYTF. As DNA, the CDR3 is TGTGCCAGCAGCCAAGAAAGGCGGGGCTACACCTTC.

The V call is TRBV25-1, the J call TRBJ1-1; TRBD1 aligns across 9 bases. V lost 1 base, J lost 6 bases, and 6 bases stayed unmatched. Germline V gives CDR1 MGHDK, CDR2 SYGVNS. The CDR3 totals 15 residues. The CDR3 region is CASSEWGTGIPEAFF. As DNA, the CDR3 is TGTGCCAGCAGTGAATGGGGGACAGGGATCCCTGAAGCTTTCTTT. Combining the CDR3 with reference TRBV25-1 and TRBJ1-1 gives the whole variable domain EADIYQTPRYLVIGTGKKITLECSQTMGHDKMYWYQQDPGMELHLIHYSYGVNSTEKGDLSSESTVSRIRTEHFPLTLESARPSHTSQYLCASSEWGTGIPEAFFGQGTRLTVV.